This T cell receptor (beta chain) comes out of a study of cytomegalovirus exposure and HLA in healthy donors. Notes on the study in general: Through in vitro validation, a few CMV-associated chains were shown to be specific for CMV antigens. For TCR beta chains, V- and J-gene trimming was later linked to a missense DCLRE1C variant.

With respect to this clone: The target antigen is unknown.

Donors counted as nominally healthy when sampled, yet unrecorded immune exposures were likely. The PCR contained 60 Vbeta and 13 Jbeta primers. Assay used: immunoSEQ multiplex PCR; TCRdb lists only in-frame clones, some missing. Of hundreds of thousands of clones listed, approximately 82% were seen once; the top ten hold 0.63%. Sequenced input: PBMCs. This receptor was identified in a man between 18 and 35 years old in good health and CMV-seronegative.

The CDR3 here is CASDLGQNYGYTF. As DNA, the CDR3 is TGTGCCAGTGACTTGGGGCAGAACTATGGCTACACCTTC. The chain combines TRBV2 with TRBJ1-2; a possible D gene is TRBD1 (5 bases). The V and J ends lost 9 bases and 2 bases respectively, with 13 bases between them. CDR3 size: 13 residues. Germline lookup yields CDR1 SNHLY and CDR2 FYNNEI.